Included here is one T cell receptor (beta chain) sequence, with context. Method: immunoSEQ multiplex PCR; TCRdb's copy keeps in-frame clones and lacks some. The sample has some 170,000 clones; 87% are singletons. The data derive from a study of blood T cell repertoires in COVID-19. Trimming took 2 bases from V and 0 from J, leaving 6 bases between them. CDR3 length: 15 amino acids. Germline V lookup: CDR1 SGHRS, CDR2 YFSETQ. The chain employs TRBV5-1 and TRBJ1-6; no definite D call. The clonotype originates from a human donor with acute COVID-19. The donor label of this sample is uncertain. Sequencing was done on a sample of PBMCs or T cells enriched from blood (not recorded which). CDR3 DNA sequence: TGCGCCAGCAGCTTAGAGCGCTCCTATAATTCACCCCTCCACTTT. It is translated as CASSLERSYNSPLHF.